This T cell receptor (beta chain) was documented in a study of blood T cells in healthy people across ages. The study's findings and limits: Strongly correlated with naive T cell percentage was TCR beta diversity. PBMCs went unsorted, and a conclusive naive versus antigen-experienced comparison was therefore prevented.

There are 14 residues in the CDR3. CDR1 and CDR2 from the germline V gene are DFQATT and SNEGSKA (reference sequence). Turning to this clonotype: Its antigen is undetermined. A read error may produce the germline difference seen at one junction end.

A second about 7 to 12 cycle PCR used barcoded and J-beta primers. Each TCR beta cDNA got a 12-nucleotide random molecular identifier. TCRdb ran MiXCR on the 5' RACE reads and lists one entry per CDR3 protein. The sample shows fewer than 1,000,000 distinct CDR3 sequences, roughly 46% of them seen only once. The receptor was isolated from a man older than 75 in good health. The rearrangement joins TRBV20-1 to TRBJ2-3; no definite D call. The sequenced sample consisted of blood. CDR3 sequence: CSAVPGPSTDTRYF. The CDR3 DNA reads as TGCAGTGCTGTGCCGGGTCCCAGCACAGATACGCGGTATTTT.